Shown below are 4 T cell receptor beta chains from a single sample sequenced in a study of control samples from healthy donors and cancer patients. Libraries were prepared by immunoSEQ multiplex PCR; TCRdb keeps only in-frame clonotypes and omits some of them. The sample holds under 60,000 clones; 93% are singletons and the top ten take around 24%. Sequenced: PBMCs. These receptor sequences come from a woman aged 45-59 years with head and neck cancer.

This clone showed up just once. In DNA form, the CDR3 reads TGTGCCAGCTCCATTACCCCCGGGGAGCTGTTTTTT. It encodes CASSITPGELFF. The rearrangement joins TRBV12-3 or TRBV12-4 to TRBJ2-2; D is unclear. Trimming cost V 8 bases and J 6 bases, with 10 bases left between them. This CDR3 region has 12 residues.

This rearrangement joins TRBV18 to TRBJ2-1, with TRBD1 matching 10 bases. The CDR3 spans 15 residues. Per the germline V gene, CDR1 is KGHSH and CDR2 is LQKENI. V lost 3 bases and J lost 5; bases outside the gene matches: 4. Here the CDR3 DNA reads TGTGCCAGCTCACCGGGACAGGGGATCCACAATGAGCAGTTCTTC. Its translation is CASSPGQGIHNEQFF.

As DNA, the CDR3 is TGTGCCACCAGAATGACAGGGGGCACTGAAGCTTTCTTT. Protein product: CATRMTGGTEAFF. This chain joins TRBV24-1 and TRBJ1-1, with TRBD1 matching 9 bases. The CDR3 runs 13 residues. The germline CDR1 and CDR2 sequences are KGHDR and SFDVKD. Trimming at V came to 7 bases and at J to 4 bases, leaving 3 bases not matched to a gene.

The chain couples TRBV14 to TRBJ1-2; TRBD1 matches 9 bases. The length of the CDR3 is 17 residues. V dropped 5 bases and J dropped 8; count of bases not matched to a gene: 18. Germline V gene data show CDR1 as SGHDN and CDR2 as FVKESK. The CDR3 DNA sequence: TGTGCCAGCAGCTCACGCATAACCCCGGGACAGGGAAACGGCTACACCTTC. It translates to CASSSRITPGQGNGYTF.